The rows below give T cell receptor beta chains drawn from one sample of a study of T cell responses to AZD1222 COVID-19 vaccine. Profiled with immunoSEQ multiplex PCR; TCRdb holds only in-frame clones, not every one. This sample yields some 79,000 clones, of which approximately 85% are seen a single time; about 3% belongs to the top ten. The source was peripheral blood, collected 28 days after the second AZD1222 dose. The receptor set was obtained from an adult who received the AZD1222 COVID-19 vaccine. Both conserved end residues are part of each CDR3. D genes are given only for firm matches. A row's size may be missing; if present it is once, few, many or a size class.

TGCGCCAGCAGCTTAGATGGGCAGGCCAATCAGCCCCAGCATTTT	CASSLDGQANQPQHF	TRBJ1-5	TRBV5-1	15	NA	NA
TGTGCCAGCAGCTTAATAAGCTCTGGGGCCAACGTCCTGACTTTC	CASSLISSGANVLTF	TRBJ2-6	TRBV7-3	15	NA	NA
TGCGCCAGCAGCCAAGAACTACCGAGCGGGAGGGCCGCGAATACGCAGTATTTT	CASSQELPSGRAANTQYF	TRBJ2-3	TRBV4-3	18	TRBD2	NA
TGTGCCACCCTCGACGGGAACACTGAAGCTTTCTTT	CATLDGNTEAFF	TRBJ1-1	TRBV19	12	NA	NA
TGTGCCATCAGTTGGGGACAGGGCGACTATGGCTACACCTTC	CAISWGQGDYGYTF	TRBJ1-2	TRBV10-3	14	TRBD1	NA
TGTGCCAGCAGCCCCGACAGGAGTAATTCACCCCTCCACTTT	CASSPDRSNSPLHF	TRBJ1-6	TRBV11-1	14	NA	NA
TGTGCCAGCAGCCAGGCCGGGGCCGAAGAGACCCAGTACTTC	CASSQAGAEETQYF	TRBJ2-5	TRBV4-2	14	NA	NA
TGCGCCAGCAGCTTGGGCGGGGACAGGGACGCTTTCTTT	CASSLGGDRDAFF	TRBJ1-1	TRBV5-1	13	TRBD1	NA
TGTGCCAGCAACTCCCCGGGACAGGGGGACACTGAAGCTTTCTTT	CASNSPGQGDTEAFF	TRBJ1-1	TRBV5-4	15	TRBD1	NA
TGTGCCAGCTCGCCAGGGGGCGAGACCCAGTACTTC	CASSPGGETQYF	TRBJ2-5	TRBV18	12	TRBD1	NA
TGTGCCAGCAGCCTCAGATACTCCTACGAGCAGTACTTC	CASSLRYSYEQYF	TRBJ2-7	TRBV27	13	NA	NA
TGCGCCAGCAGCCTCACCCAGGGGGGCACTGAAGCTTTCTTT	CASSLTQGGTEAFF	TRBJ1-1	TRBV5-1	14	TRBD1	NA
TGTGCCAGCAGCCGCGAGATGAACACCATATATTTT	CASSREMNTIYF	TRBJ1-3	TRBV7-2	12	NA	NA
TGCAGCGGCCGGGACACAGCCAACTATGGCTACACCTTC	CSGRDTANYGYTF	TRBJ1-2	TRBV29-1	13	NA	NA
TGTGCCACCAGTGATGCTCAGGGGGCAAACGAAGCTTTCTTT	CATSDAQGANEAFF	TRBJ1-1	TRBV24-1	14	TRBD1	NA
TGTGCCAGCAGGGGCGCAAGCGGGAGTCTTCTCTACAATGAGCAGTTCTTC	CASRGASGSLLYNEQFF	TRBJ2-1	TRBV7-6	17	TRBD2	NA
TGTGCCAGCAGCCCTGGGACAGGGGTGTCCTACGAGCAGTACTTC	CASSPGTGVSYEQYF	TRBJ2-7	TRBV5-6	15	TRBD1	once
TGTGCCACCAGTGACGACAATGAGCAGTTCTTC	CATSDDNEQFF	TRBJ2-1	TRBV24-1	11	NA	NA
TGCGCCAGCAGCCAAGTGGAGGGTCGGAACTATGGCTACACCTTC	CASSQVEGRNYGYTF	TRBJ1-2	TRBV4-1	15	NA	large
TGTGCCTGTGGGACTCCCTGGGATGAGCAGTTCTTC	CACGTPWDEQFF	TRBJ2-1	TRBV6-5	12	NA	NA
TGTGCCAGCAGCTTACCCCAAGGGGCGAGGGTGAAAAACATTCAGTACTTC	CASSLPQGARVKNIQYF	TRBJ2-4	TRBV7-8	17	NA	NA
TGTGCCAGCAGCTGGACAGGGTTGAACACTGAAGCTTTCTTT	CASSWTGLNTEAFF	TRBJ1-1	TRBV7-9	14	TRBD1	NA